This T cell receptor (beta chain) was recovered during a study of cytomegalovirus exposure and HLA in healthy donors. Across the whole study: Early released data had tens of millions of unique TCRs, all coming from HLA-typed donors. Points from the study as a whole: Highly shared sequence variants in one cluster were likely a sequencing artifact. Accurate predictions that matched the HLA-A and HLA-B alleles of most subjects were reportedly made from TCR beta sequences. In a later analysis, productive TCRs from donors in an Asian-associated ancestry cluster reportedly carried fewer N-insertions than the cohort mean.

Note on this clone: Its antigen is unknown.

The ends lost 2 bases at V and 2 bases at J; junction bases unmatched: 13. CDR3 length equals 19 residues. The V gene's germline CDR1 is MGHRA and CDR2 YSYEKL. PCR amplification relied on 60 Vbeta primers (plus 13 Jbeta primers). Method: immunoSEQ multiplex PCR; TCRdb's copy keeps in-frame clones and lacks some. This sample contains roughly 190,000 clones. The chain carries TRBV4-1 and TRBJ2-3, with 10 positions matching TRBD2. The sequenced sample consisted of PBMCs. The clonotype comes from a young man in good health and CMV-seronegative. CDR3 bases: TGCGCCAGCAGCCAAAGAGTCTCTAGCGGGGGCTTGGCCACAGATACGCAGTATTTT. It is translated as CASSQRVSSGGLATDTQYF.